Listed below are T cell receptor beta chains from one sample, sequenced in a study of shared clonotypes between healthy human individuals. Assay: immunoSEQ multiplex PCR; the TCRdb copy retains only in-frame clones and omits some. The sample carries approximately 500,000 clones, about 79% recorded once. The material sequenced was PBMCs. The receptors were sampled from a woman in her 40s in good health. Some clones in this sample may be carry-over from other donors' samples. CDR3s include the opening cysteine and the closing phenylalanine or tryptophan. Clone size appears in some rows only: once, few, many, or a class for an expanded clone.

j_call: TRBJ2-3
clone_size: NA
v_call: TRBV29-1
cdr3_aa: CSVLTGGASDTQYF

j_call: TRBJ2-5
clone_size: NA
v_call: TRBV11-2
cdr3_aa: CASSLRWQGVGETQYF

j_call: TRBJ2-1
clone_size: NA
v_call: TRBV7-3
cdr3_aa: CASSLIGGIYNEQFF

j_call: TRBJ1-1
clone_size: NA
v_call: TRBV5-1
cdr3_aa: CASSLESANTEAFF

j_call: TRBJ1-2
clone_size: NA
v_call: TRBV5-8
cdr3_aa: CASSLRSHGYTF

j_call: TRBJ1-3
clone_size: NA
v_call: TRBV29-1
cdr3_aa: CSVGTGAGNTIYF

j_call: TRBJ1-1
clone_size: NA
v_call: TRBV18
cdr3_aa: CASSPGLNTEAFF

j_call: TRBJ2-2
clone_size: NA
v_call: TRBV28
cdr3_aa: CASSPPGVTGELFF

j_call: TRBJ1-2
clone_size: NA
v_call: TRBV2
cdr3_aa: CASSPDRGDYGYTF

j_call: TRBJ2-2
clone_size: NA
v_call: TRBV5-4
cdr3_aa: CASSLRQGALYANTGELFF

j_call: TRBJ1-5
clone_size: few
v_call: TRBV28
cdr3_aa: CASSTIQGLYSNQPQHF

j_call: TRBJ1-1
clone_size: once
v_call: TRBV7-9
cdr3_aa: CASSLGFPEAFF

j_call: TRBJ1-1
clone_size: NA
v_call: TRBV6-1
cdr3_aa: CASGSRVMNAEAFF

j_call: TRBJ2-7
clone_size: NA
v_call: TRBV25-1
cdr3_aa: CASSEYGSSYEQYF